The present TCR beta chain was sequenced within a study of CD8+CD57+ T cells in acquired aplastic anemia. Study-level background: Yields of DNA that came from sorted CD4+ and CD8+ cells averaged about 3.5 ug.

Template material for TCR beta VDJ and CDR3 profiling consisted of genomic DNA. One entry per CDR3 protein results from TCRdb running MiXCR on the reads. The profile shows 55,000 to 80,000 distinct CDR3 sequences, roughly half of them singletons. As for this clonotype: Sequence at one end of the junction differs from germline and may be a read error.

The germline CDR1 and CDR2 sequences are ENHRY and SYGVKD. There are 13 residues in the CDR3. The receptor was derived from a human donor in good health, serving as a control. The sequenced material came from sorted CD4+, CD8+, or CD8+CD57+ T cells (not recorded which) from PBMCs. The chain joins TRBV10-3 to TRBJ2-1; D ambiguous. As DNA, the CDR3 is TGTGCCAGCAGTGAAATTTCAAACAATGAGCAGCTCTTC. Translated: CASSEISNNEQLF.